This TCR beta chain was documented in a study of T cells in Graves' hyperthyroidism and ophthalmopathy. The wider study: The blood sample was taken at first diagnosis, before treatment began.

Template material for amplifying TCR beta CDR3 regions consisted of RNA transcripts. Carried out on the TCR CDR3, a first-round RT-PCR used the HTBI primer set. Each CDR3 protein is one row after TCRdb ran MiXCR on the multiplex PCR reads. The data show roughly 600,000 distinct CDR3 sequences, with roughly 15% seen just once and under 15% held by the top ten. Regarding this clonotype: A much larger clone is a single base away; this may be a read error.

Sample: blood. The TCR sequence derives from a woman aged 45-65 years with Graves' ophthalmopathy.

The CDR3 is CASSPTGTINEQYF. The CDR3 nucleotides are TGTGCCAGCAGCCCCACCGGGACCATCAATGAGCAGTACTTC. The V gene is TRBV28, the J gene TRBJ2-7; D is tentatively TRBD1 or TRBD2 (5 bases each). Germline V gene sequence: CDR1 MDHEN, CDR2 SYDVKM. The CDR3 spans 14 residues. The germline V and J ends were trimmed by 6 bases and 7 bases, with 19 bases remaining between them. Full variable domain (outside the CDR3, taken from reference TRBV28 and TRBJ2-7): DVKVTQSSRYLVKRTGEKVFLECVQDMDHENMFWYRQDPGLGLRLIYFSYDVKMKEKGDIPEGYSVSREKKERFSLILESASTNQTSMYLCASSPTGTINEQYFGPGTRLTVT.